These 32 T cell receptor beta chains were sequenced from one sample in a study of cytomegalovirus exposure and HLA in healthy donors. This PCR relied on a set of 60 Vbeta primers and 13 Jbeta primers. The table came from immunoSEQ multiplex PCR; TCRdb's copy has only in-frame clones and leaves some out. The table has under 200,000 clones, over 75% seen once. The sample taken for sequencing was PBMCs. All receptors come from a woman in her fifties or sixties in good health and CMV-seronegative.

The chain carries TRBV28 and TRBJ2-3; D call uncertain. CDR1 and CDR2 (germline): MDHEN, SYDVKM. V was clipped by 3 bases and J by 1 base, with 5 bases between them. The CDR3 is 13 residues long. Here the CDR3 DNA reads TGTGCCAGCAGTTTCCTAGGCACAGATACGCAGTATTTT. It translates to CASSFLGTDTQYF.

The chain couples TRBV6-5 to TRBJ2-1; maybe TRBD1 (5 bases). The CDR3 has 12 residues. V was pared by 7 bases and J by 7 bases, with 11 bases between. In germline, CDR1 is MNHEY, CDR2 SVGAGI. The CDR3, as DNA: TGTGCCAGCAAGCAGGGCGTAAATGAGCAGTTCTTC. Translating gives CASKQGVNEQFF.

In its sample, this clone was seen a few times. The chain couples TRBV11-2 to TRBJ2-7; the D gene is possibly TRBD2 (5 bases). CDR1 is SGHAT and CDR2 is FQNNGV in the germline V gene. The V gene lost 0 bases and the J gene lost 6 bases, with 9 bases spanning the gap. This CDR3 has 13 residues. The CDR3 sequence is CASSLDLSGEQYF. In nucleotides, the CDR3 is TGTGCCAGCAGCTTAGATCTGAGCGGCGAGCAGTACTTC.

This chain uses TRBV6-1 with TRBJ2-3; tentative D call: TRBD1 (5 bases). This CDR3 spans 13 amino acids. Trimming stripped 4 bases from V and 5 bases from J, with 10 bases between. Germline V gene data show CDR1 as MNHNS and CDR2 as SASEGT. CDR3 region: CASSGDRKDTQYF. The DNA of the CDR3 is TGTGCCAGCAGTGGAGACAGAAAAGATACGCAGTATTTT.

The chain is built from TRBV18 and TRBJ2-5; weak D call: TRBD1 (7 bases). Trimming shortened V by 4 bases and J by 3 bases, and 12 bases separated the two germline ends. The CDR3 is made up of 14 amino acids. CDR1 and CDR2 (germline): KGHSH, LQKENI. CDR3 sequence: CASSRRDREETQYF. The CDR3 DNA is TGTGCCAGCTCACGGCGGGACAGAGAAGAGACCCAGTACTTC.

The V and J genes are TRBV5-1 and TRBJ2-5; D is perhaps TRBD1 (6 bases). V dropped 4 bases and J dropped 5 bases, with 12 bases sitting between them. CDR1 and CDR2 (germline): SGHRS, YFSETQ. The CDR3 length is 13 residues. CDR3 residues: CASSKQGLETQYF. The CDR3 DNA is TGCGCCAGCAGCAAACAGGGTCTGGAGACCCAGTACTTC.

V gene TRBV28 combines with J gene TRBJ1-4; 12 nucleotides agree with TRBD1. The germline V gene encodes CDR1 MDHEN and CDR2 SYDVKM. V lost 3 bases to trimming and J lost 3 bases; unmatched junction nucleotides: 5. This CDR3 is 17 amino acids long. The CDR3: CASSFPGQGAANEKLFF. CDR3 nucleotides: TGTGCCAGCAGTTTCCCGGGACAGGGGGCAGCTAATGAAAAACTGTTTTTT.

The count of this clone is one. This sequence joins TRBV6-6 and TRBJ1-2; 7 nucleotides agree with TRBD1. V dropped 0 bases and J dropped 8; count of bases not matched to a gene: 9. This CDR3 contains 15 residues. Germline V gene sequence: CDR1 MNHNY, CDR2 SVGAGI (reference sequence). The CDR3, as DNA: TGTGCCAGCAGTTACTCGCGGGACAGTCGAGGGGGCTACACCTTC. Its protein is CASSYSRDSRGGYTF.

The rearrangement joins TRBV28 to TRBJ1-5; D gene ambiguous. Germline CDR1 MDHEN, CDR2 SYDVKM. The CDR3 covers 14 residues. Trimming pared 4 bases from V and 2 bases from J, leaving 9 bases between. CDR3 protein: CASSSDWGNQPQHF. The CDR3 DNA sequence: TGTGCCAGCAGTTCGGACTGGGGCAATCAGCCCCAGCATTTT.

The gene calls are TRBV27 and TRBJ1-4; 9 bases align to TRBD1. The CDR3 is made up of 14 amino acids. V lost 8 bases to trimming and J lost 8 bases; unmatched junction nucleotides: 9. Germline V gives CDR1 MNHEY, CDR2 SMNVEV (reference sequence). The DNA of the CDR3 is TGTGCCAGCTCTTCCGGGACAGGGACGGAAAAACTGTTTTTT. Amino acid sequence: CASSSGTGTEKLFF.

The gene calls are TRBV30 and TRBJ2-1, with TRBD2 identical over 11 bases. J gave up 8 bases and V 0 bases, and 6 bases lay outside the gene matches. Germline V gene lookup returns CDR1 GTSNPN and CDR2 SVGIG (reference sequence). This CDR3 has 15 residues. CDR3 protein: CAWSVLVAGGDEQFF. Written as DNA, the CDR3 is TGTGCCTGGAGTGTACTAGTAGCGGGAGGGGATGAGCAGTTCTTC.

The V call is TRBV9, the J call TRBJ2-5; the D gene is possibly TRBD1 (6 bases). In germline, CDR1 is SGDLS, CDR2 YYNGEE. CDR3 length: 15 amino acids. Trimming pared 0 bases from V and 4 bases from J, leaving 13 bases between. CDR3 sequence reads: CASSVGQGNRETQYF. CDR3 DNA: TGTGCCAGCAGCGTAGGGCAGGGGAATAGAGAGACCCAGTACTTC. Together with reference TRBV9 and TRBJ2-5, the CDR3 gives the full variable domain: DSGVTQTPKHLITATGQRVTLRCSPRSGDLSVYWYQQSLDQGLQFLIQYYNGEERAKGNILERFSAQQFPDLHSELNLSSLELGDSALYFCASSVGQGNRETQYFGPGTRLLVL.

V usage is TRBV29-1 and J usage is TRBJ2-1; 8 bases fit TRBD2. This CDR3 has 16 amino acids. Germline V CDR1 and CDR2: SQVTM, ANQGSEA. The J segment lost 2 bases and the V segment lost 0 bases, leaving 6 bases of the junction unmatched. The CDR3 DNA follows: TGCAGCGTTGAAGATTGGACGGGGGGGCCCTACAATGAGCAGTTCTTC. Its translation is CSVEDWTGGPYNEQFF.

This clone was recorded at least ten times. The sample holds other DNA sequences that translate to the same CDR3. The CDR3 nucleotides read TGTGCCAGCAGTGACCCGACAGGACTCTATGGCTACACCTTC. Its protein is CASSDPTGLYGYTF. The J gene is TRBJ1-2, the V gene TRBV25-1; D possibly corresponds to TRBD1 (6 bases). Trimming cost V 3 bases and J 4 bases, with 12 bases left between them. Germline-derived CDR1 and CDR2 are MGHDK and SYGVNS. This CDR3 comprises 14 residues.

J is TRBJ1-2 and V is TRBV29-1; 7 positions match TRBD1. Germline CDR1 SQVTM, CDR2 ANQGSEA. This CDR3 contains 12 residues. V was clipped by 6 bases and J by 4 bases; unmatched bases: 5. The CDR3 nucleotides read TGCAGCGTCGACAGGGTAATCTATGGCTACACCTTC. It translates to CSVDRVIYGYTF.

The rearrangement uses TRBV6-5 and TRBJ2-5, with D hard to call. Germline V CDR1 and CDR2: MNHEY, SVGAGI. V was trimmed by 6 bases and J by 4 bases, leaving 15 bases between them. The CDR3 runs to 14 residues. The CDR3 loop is CASSPTGLIETQYF. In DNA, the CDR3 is TGTGCCAGCAGCCCTACCGGTTTGATAGAGACCCAGTACTTC.

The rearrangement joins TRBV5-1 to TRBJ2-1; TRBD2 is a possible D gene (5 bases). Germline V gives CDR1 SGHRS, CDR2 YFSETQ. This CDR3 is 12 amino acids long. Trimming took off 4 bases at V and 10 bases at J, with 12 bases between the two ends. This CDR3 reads CASSLEGQEQFF. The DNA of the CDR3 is TGCGCCAGCAGCCTTGAGGGCCAGGAGCAGTTCTTC.

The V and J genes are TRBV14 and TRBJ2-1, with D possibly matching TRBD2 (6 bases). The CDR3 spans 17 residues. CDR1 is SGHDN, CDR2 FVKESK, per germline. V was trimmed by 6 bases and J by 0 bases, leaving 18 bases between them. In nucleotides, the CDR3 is TGTGCCAGCAGTCGGTGGACTATAACCCCCTCCTACAATGAGCAGTTCTTC. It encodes CASSRWTITPSYNEQFF.

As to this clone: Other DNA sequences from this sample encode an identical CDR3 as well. The CDR3 reads CASRDRGETQYF. The CDR3 region has the DNA TGTGCCAGCAGGGACAGGGGGGAGACCCAGTACTTC. The chain combines TRBV2 with TRBJ2-5; 10 bases agree with TRBD1. Germline trimming cut 6 bases from V and 5 bases from J; bases unmatched to any gene: 0. CDR3 length: 12 residues. The germline V gene encodes CDR1 SNHLY and CDR2 FYNNEI.

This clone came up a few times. CDR3 DNA: TGCGCCAGCAGCCAAGGGGGCAAAATGAACACTGAAGCTTTCTTT. This translates into CASSQGGKMNTEAFF. The rearrangement joins TRBV4-3 to TRBJ1-1; a weak D match, TRBD1 (5 bases). Per germline, CDR1 LGHNA and CDR2 YSLEER. The germline V and J ends were trimmed by 1 base and 0 bases, with 9 bases remaining between them. CDR3 length: 15 amino acids.

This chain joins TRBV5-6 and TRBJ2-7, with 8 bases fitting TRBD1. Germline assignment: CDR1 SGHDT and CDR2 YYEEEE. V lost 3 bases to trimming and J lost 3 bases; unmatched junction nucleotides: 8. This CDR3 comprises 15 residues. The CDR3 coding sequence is TGTGCCAGCAGCTGGTCGGGACAGGTGAGCTACGAGCAGTACTTC. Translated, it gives CASSWSGQVSYEQYF.

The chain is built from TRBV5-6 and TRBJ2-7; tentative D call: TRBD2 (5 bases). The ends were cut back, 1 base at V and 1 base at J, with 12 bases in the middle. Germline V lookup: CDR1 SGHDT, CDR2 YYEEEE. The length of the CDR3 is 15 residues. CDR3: CASSLPSAESYEQYF. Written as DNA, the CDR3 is TGTGCCAGCAGCTTGCCGTCAGCGGAGTCCTACGAGCAGTACTTC.

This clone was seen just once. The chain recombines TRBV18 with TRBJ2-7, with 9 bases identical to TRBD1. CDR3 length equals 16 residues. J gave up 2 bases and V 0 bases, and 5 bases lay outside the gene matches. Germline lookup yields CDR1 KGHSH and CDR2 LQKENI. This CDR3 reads CASSPPGTGRTYEQYF. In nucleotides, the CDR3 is TGTGCCAGCTCACCACCTGGGACAGGGAGAACCTACGAGCAGTACTTC.

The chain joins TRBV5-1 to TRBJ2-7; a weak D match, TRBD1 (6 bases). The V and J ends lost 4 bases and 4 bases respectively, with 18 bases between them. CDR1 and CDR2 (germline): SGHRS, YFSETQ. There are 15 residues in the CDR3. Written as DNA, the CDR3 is TGCGCCAGCAGCGGGGGCCAAACCCCCGGGTACGAGCAGTACTTC. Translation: CASSGGQTPGYEQYF.

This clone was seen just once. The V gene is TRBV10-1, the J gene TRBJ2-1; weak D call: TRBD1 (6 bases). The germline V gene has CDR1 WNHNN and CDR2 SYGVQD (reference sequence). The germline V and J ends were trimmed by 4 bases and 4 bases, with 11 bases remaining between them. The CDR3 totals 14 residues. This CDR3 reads CASSASGAYNEQFF. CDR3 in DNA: TGCGCCAGCAGTGCGTCAGGGGCGTACAATGAGCAGTTCTTC.

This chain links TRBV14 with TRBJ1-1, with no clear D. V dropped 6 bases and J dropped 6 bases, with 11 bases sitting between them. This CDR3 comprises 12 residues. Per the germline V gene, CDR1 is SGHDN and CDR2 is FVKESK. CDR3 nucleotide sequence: TGTGCCAGCAGTTCCAGGTTCTCTGAAGCTTTCTTT. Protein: CASSSRFSEAFF.

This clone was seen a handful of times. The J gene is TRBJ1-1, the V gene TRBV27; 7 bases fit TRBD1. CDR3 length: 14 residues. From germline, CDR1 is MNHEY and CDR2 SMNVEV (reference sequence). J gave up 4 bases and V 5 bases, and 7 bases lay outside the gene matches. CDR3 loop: CASSPGTVPTEAFF. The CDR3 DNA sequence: TGTGCCAGCAGTCCCGGGACAGTCCCCACTGAAGCTTTCTTT.

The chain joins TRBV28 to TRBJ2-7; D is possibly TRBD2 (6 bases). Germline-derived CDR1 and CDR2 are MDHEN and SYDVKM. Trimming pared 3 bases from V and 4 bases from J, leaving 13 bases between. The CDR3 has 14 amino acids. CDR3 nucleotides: TGTGCCAGCAGTTTGACGGCGGGATTGTACGAGCAGTACTTC. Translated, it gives CASSLTAGLYEQYF.

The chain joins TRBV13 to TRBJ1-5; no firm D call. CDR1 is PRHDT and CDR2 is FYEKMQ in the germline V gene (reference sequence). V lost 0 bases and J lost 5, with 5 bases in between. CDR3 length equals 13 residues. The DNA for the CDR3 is TGTGCCAGCAGCTTAGGCCCCGATCAGCCCCAGCATTTT. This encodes CASSLGPDQPQHF.

CDR3 DNA sequence: TGTGCCAGCAGCAACGGACAGGGGCTCTACGAGCAGTACTTC. Protein: CASSNGQGLYEQYF. The V gene is TRBV5-4, the J gene TRBJ2-7, with 9 nucleotides matching TRBD1. This CDR3 is built from 14 residues. The trim removed 4 bases at V and 3 bases at J, leaving 5 bases unmatched. Germline assignment: CDR1 SGHNT and CDR2 YYREEE (reference sequence).

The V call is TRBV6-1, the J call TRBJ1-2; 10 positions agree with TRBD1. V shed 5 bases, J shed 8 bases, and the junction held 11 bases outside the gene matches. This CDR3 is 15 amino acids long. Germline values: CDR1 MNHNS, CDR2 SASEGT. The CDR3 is CASSPVGTGEVGYTF. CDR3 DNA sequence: TGTGCCAGCAGTCCAGTTGGGACAGGGGAGGTGGGCTACACCTTC.

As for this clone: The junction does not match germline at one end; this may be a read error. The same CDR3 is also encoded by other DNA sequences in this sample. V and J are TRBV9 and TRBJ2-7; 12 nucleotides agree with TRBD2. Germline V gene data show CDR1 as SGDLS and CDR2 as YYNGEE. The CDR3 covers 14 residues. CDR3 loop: CASSETSGSYEQYF. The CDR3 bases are TGCGCCAGCAGCGAGACTAGCGGGAGTTACGAGCAGTACTTC.